The following is a T cell receptor (beta chain) sequence with its context. There are many counts of this clonotype. Its specific antigen is unknown. Base qualities are missing; no much larger clone stands one base away. This record belongs to a study of T-cell reconstitution after alpha-beta-depleted transplantation in children (dated by TCRdb to about 2016). In the study overall: The study quantitatively tracked T-cell immune reconstitution after TCRalphabeta/CD19-depleted allogeneic hematopoietic cell transplantation in children using TCR repertoire profiling.

From the cysteine up to the phenylalanine, the CDR3 has a length of 15 residues. Of the read, only the CDR3 DNA is kept; its 45 bases are in frame from base 1. Unmatched junction bases come to 8, with V trimmed by 5 bases and J by 7 bases. The germline V gene (reference sequence) provides CDR1 SEHNR and CDR2 FQNEAQ. Library prep was done by PCR. The data were produced on an Illumina HiSeq 2500. Molecular barcoding was employed in the preparation of TCR libraries, with unique molecular identifiers being used to normalize TCRbeta repertoire quantification. TCRdb passed the public sequencing reads through fastp at Q25 and MiXCR, retaining productive beta sequences. Each record represents a unique CDR3 protein, reported with the most common genes and DNA among its rows. Across this sample there are roughly 300,000 distinct CDR3 sequences, with 9.9% seen only once. The ten largest clones capture roughly 9.1% of the sample.

The source is a human donor who donated a stem cell graft to a child with SCID. The material was PBMCs from the stem cell graft donor, obtained from the stem cell graft. This sequence uses TRBV7-9 and TRBJ1-5; TRBD1 agrees with 10 junctional bases. The CDR3 region: CASSVGTGAGQPQHF. The DNA sequence is given as TGTGCCAGCAGCGTCGGGACAGGGGCGGGACAGCCCCAGCATTTT.